Listed below are T cell receptor beta chains from one sample, sequenced in a study of T cell responses to AZD1222 COVID-19 vaccine. This table comes from immunoSEQ multiplex PCR, and its TCRdb copy is limited to in-frame clones, with some not included. The table shows tens of thousands of clones, with 65% to 80% occurring only once. Sample: peripheral blood, taken on day 0 of AZD1222 vaccination. The receptors were gathered from an adult in good health. CDR3s include the opening cysteine and the closing phenylalanine or tryptophan. A D gene is named only where the DNA matches it firmly. Not all rows give a size; the values are once, few, many and, for expanded clones, a class.

d_gene,v_gene,j_gene,abundance,CDR3nt,CDR3aa
.,TRBV6-5,TRBJ1-1,.,TGTGCCAGCAGTAATAGGTACACTGAAGCTTTCTTT,CASSNRYTEAFF
.,TRBV7-9,TRBJ2-7,.,TGTGCCAGCAGCGACAACGAGCAGTACTTC,CASSDNEQYF
.,TRBV5-1,TRBJ1-2,.,TGCGCCAGCAGCTTGGCGGGTTTCAACTATGGCTACACCTTC,CASSLAGFNYGYTF
TRBD1,TRBV23-1,TRBJ2-5,.,TGCGCCAGCCTAGGGCAGGACAGGGGTATCCAAGAGACCCAGTACTTC,CASLGQDRGIQETQYF
.,TRBV2,TRBJ1-4,few,TGTGCCAGCAGGCAGGACGGTAATGAAAAACTGTTTTTT,CASRQDGNEKLFF
TRBD1,TRBV4-3,TRBJ2-1,.,TGCGCCACCAGCCAACACCCGGGACAGGGGGGGGGTGAGCAGTTCTTC,CATSQHPGQGGGEQFF
TRBD2,TRBV9,TRBJ2-3,once,TGTGCCAGCAGCCCTGGGACTAGCGGAGACACAGATACGCAGTATTTT,CASSPGTSGDTDTQYF
TRBD1,TRBV3-1/TRBV3-2,TRBJ1-2,.,TGTGCCAGCAGCGCTCGGACAGGGGGTCGGCATAACTATGGCTACACCTTC,CASSARTGGRHNYGYTF
.,TRBV5-4,TRBJ2-1,.,TGTGCCAGCAGCTTAGACGCTCCCGCCGGCAATGAGCAGTTCTTC,CASSLDAPAGNEQFF
.,TRBV18,TRBJ2-3,few,TGTGCCAGCTCACCACCAATGAGTTGGGGGGCAGACACAGATACGCAGTATTTT,CASSPPMSWGADTDTQYF
.,TRBV5-1,TRBJ1-2,.,TGCGCCAGCAGCTTCAGGGAGGGAGCTAACTATGGCTACACCTTC,CASSFREGANYGYTF
.,TRBV3-1/TRBV3-2,TRBJ1-2,.,TGTGCCAGCAGCCCTTCGGACATTGTATATGGCTACACCTTC,CASSPSDIVYGYTF
.,TRBV6-4,TRBJ1-1,.,TGTGCCAGCAGAGAACAGGGCGAGAACACTGAAGCTTTCTTT,CASREQGENTEAFF
TRBD1,TRBV7-2,TRBJ1-2,.,TGTGCCAGCAGCCCGGACAGGGGCTATGGCTACACCTTC,CASSPDRGYGYTF
.,TRBV27,TRBJ2-5,.,TGTGCCAGCAGTTTTATGGGGGCGCGAGATGGGCAAGAGACCCAGTACTTC,CASSFMGARDGQETQYF
.,TRBV12-3/TRBV12-4,TRBJ2-7,.,TGTGCCAGCAGTTTAGCGGAAAGGAGCGAGCAGTACTTC,CASSLAERSEQYF
TRBD1,TRBV4-1,TRBJ2-2,.,TGCGCCAGCAGCCAAGTTGGTACAGGGGGGACCGGGGAGCTGTTTTTT,CASSQVGTGGTGELFF
.,TRBV10-3,TRBJ1-4,.,TGTGCCATCAGTGATCGGGGTGGAGAAAAACTGTTTTTT,CAISDRGGEKLFF
TRBD1,TRBV6-5,TRBJ2-3,.,TGTGCCAGCGGAAGGGGACAGGGTACAGATACGCAGTATTTT,CASGRGQGTDTQYF
.,TRBV2,TRBJ1-4,few,TGTGCCAGCAGTGACGGTTGGGGGGACGGTGAAAAACTGTTTTTT,CASSDGWGDGEKLFF
.,TRBV4-1,TRBJ1-3,.,TGCGCCAGCAGATGGACACTCTCTGGAAACACCATATATTTT,CASRWTLSGNTIYF
.,TRBV21-1,TRBJ1-2,.,TGTGCCAGCAGCAAAGCGCATGACAGAGGGAAGACTTCTATAATCTACGGCTACACCTTC,CASSKAHDRGKTSIIYGYTF
TRBD1,TRBV30,TRBJ2-2,.,TGTGCCTGGAGTGTACTACGGACAGGGGACACCGGGGAGCTGTTTTTT,CAWSVLRTGDTGELFF
.,TRBV2,TRBJ1-6,.,TGTGCCAGCAGCCTGACAGTTAGCTCCTATAATTCACCCCTCCACTTT,CASSLTVSSYNSPLHF
.,TRBV7-9,TRBJ1-6,.,TGTGCCAGCAGCTTAGGGGGGGGAAATTCACCCCTCCACTTT,CASSLGGGNSPLHF
.,TRBV6-1,TRBJ1-2,.,TGTGCCAGCAGTGAAGCGCCCTTCCTAGTTACAGGGTTCGACTATGGCTACACCTTC,CASSEAPFLVTGFDYGYTF
.,TRBV6-5,TRBJ2-2,.,TGTGCCAGCAGCAAGACTAGTTTAGGCGGGGAGCTGTTTTTT,CASSKTSLGGELFF
.,TRBV9,TRBJ2-3,.,TGTGCCAGCAGCGTAGATCGTGGGACGGGCAGCACAGATACGCAGTATTTT,CASSVDRGTGSTDTQYF
.,TRBV29-1,TRBJ1-1,.,TGCAGCGTTTACGACAGATTGAACACTGAAGCTTTCTTT,CSVYDRLNTEAFF
.,TRBV6-5,TRBJ1-2,once,TGTGCCAGCAAGGACCCTTTTGTGGGGGTGATCGGCTACACCTTC,CASKDPFVGVIGYTF
.,TRBV7-9,TRBJ2-1,.,TGTGCCAGCAGCTTAGTTTCAGGGCGGGATGAGCAGTTCTTC,CASSLVSGRDEQFF
TRBD1,TRBV6-6,TRBJ2-7,.,TGTGCCAGCAGAAGGGACAGCCACTACGAGCAGTACTTC,CASRRDSHYEQYF
.,TRBV6-5,TRBJ1-4,.,TGTGCCAGCAGAGCCCGGGACGGGAATGAAAAACTGTTTTTT,CASRARDGNEKLFF
TRBD2,TRBV9,TRBJ2-7,.,TGTGCCAGCAGCGGGGGAGCGGGGGGCCCCTACGAGCAGTACTTC,CASSGGAGGPYEQYF
TRBD1,TRBV7-2,TRBJ1-3,.,TGTGCCAGCAGCTTAGACTTTCTTTACAGGGGGCCTGGAAACACCATATATTTT,CASSLDFLYRGPGNTIYF
.,TRBV5-1,TRBJ2-5,.,TGCGCCAGCAGCTTTGGGTCCAGAGAGACCCAGTACTTC,CASSFGSRETQYF
TRBD1,TRBV2,TRBJ1-5,once,TGTGCCAGCAGGGGGACAGGGTATCAGCCCCAGCATTTT,CASRGTGYQPQHF
TRBD1,TRBV9,TRBJ1-3,.,TGTGCCAGCAGCGCTAATCCGGGACAGGGGGCTGGAAACACCATATATTTT,CASSANPGQGAGNTIYF
.,TRBV12-5,TRBJ1-5,.,TGTGCTAGTGGCCTAAACGACCAGCCCCAGCATTTT,CASGLNDQPQHF
.,TRBV6-1,TRBJ1-3,.,TGTGCCAGCAGTGAAGCGCTTCCGGGGGGTGGAAACACCATATATTTT,CASSEALPGGGNTIYF
.,TRBV7-9,TRBJ1-3,.,TGTGCCACCCCGGCGCGTCCTCGCGGAAACACCATATATTTT,CATPARPRGNTIYF
TRBD2,TRBV2,TRBJ2-7,.,TGTGCCAGCACGACTAGCGGGGGCTCCTACGAGCAGTACTTC,CASTTSGGSYEQYF
.,TRBV7-2,TRBJ2-3,.,TGTGCCAGCAGCTTTGGAGCGACCGGCACAGATACGCAGTATTTT,CASSFGATGTDTQYF
.,TRBV6-1,TRBJ1-6,few,TGTGCCAGCAGTGCACAGGGCCACTCGACGGGCTCACCCCTCCACTTT,CASSAQGHSTGSPLHF
TRBD1,TRBV5-6,TRBJ1-6,.,TGTGCCAGCACTAAGGACCCGGGACAGTATAATTCACCCCTCCACTTT,CASTKDPGQYNSPLHF
TRBD1,TRBV5-8,TRBJ1-2,once,TGTGCCAGCAGCTCGGGGACAGCCCATAACTATGGCTACACCTTC,CASSSGTAHNYGYTF
.,TRBV2,TRBJ1-6,once,TGTGCCAGCAGGGGGTCATTTTTCGAAAGCTCCTATAATTCACCCCTCCACTTT,CASRGSFFESSYNSPLHF
TRBD1,TRBV3-1/TRBV3-2,TRBJ1-2,.,TGTGCCAGCAGCATTTCAGGGGGTCTCAAAAATGGCTACACCTTC,CASSISGGLKNGYTF
.,TRBV19,TRBJ2-2,.,TGTGCCAGTAGTATAGCCCCTAGCACCGGGGAGCTGTTTTTT,CASSIAPSTGELFF
.,TRBV5-1,TRBJ1-1,.,TGCGCCAGCAGCTTGGGTAGTACCCAGGGTAGTGAAGCTTTCTTT,CASSLGSTQGSEAFF
.,TRBV6-2/TRBV6-3,TRBJ2-2,.,TGTGCCAGCAGTCCCCCCGGGTACACCGGGGAGCTGTTTTTT,CASSPPGYTGELFF
TRBD1,TRBV15,TRBJ2-7,few,TGTGCCACCACCAGGGACAGGGGATTCGACGAGCAGTACTTC,CATTRDRGFDEQYF
.,TRBV5-4,TRBJ2-2,many,TGTGCCAGCAGCCAACGCACCGGGGAGCTGTTTTTT,CASSQRTGELFF